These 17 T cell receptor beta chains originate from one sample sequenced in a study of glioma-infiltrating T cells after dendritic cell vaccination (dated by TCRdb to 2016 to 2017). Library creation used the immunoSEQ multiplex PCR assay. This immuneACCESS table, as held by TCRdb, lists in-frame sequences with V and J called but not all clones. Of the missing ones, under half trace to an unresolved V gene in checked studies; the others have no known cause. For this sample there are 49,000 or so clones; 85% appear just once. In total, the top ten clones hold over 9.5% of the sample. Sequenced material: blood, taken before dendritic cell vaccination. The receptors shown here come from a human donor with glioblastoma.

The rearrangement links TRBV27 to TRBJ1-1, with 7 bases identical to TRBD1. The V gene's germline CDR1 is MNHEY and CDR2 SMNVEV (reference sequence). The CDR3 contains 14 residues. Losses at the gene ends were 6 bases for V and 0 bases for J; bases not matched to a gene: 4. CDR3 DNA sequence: TGTGCCAGCAGACTGGACAGGATGAACACTGAAGCTTTCTTT. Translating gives CASRLDRMNTEAFF.

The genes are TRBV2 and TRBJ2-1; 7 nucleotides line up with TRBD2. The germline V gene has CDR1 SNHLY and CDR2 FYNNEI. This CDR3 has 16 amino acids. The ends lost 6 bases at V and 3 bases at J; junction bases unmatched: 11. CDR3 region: CASRSGTGGDYNEQFF. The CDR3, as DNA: TGTGCCAGCAGATCCGGAACGGGAGGAGACTACAATGAGCAGTTCTTC.

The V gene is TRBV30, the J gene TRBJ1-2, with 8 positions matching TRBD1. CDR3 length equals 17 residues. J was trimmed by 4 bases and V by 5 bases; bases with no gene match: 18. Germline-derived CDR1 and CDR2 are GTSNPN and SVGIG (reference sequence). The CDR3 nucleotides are TGTGCCTGGGCACAGGGTACGGGACAGGTAGTTGCCTATGGCTACACCTTC. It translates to CAWAQGTGQVVAYGYTF.

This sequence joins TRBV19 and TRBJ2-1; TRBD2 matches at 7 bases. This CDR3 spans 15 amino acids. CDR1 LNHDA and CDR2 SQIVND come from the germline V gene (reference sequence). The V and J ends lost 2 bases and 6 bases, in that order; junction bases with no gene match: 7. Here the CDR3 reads CASSILRGGVNEQFF. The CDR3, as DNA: TGTGCCAGTAGTATATTGCGCGGGGGAGTCAATGAGCAGTTCTTC.

Here the CDR3 DNA reads TGTGCCAGTAGTATACCCCAGGGCAGGGGAAACTATGGCTACACCTTC. Amino acid sequence: CASSIPQGRGNYGYTF. The chain is built from TRBV19 and TRBJ1-2, with D possibly TRBD1 on 6 matching bases. The ends were cut back, 2 bases at V and 2 bases at J, with 15 bases in the middle. Germline V CDR1 and CDR2: LNHDA, SQIVND (reference sequence). The CDR3 runs to 16 residues.

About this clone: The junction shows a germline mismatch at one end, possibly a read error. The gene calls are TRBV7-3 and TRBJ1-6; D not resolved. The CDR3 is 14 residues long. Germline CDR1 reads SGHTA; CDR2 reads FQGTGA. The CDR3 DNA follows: TGTGCCAGCAGGTTAATGGCCAGAAATTCACCCCTCCACTTT. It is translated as CASRLMARNSPLHF.

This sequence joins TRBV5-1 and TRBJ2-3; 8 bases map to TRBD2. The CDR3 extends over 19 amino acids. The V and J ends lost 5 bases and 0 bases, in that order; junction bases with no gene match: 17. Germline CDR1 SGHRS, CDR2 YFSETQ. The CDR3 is CASRGPSRGGRRSTDTQYF. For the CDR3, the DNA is TGCGCCAGCAGGGGCCCCAGCCGGGGGGGCCGGAGAAGCACAGATACGCAGTATTTT.

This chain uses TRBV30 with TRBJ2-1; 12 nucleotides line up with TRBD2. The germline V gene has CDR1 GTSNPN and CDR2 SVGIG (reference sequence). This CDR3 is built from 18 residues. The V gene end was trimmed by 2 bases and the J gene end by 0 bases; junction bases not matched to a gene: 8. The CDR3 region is CAWSKGLAGPSSYNEQFF. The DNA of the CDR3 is TGTGCCTGGAGTAAGGGACTAGCGGGCCCGAGCTCCTACAATGAGCAGTTCTTC.

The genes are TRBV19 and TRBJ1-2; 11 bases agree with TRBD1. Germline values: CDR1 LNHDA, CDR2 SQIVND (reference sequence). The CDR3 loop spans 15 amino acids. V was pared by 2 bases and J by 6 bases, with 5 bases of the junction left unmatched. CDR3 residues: CASSILGTGGHGYTF. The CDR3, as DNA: TGTGCCAGTAGTATATTGGGGACAGGGGGGCATGGCTACACCTTC.

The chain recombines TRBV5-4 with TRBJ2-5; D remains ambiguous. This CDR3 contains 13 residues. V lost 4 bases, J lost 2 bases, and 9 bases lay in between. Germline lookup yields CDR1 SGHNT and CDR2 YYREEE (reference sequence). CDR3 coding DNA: TGTGCCAGCAGCCCTCCTAGACAAGAGACCCAGTACTTC. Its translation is CASSPPRQETQYF.

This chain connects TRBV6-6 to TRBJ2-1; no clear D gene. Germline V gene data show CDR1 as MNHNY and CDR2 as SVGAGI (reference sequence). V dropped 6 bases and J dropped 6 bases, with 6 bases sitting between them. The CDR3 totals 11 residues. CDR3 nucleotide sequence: TGTGCCAGCAGCCCCCTCAATGAGCAGTTCTTC. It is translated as CASSPLNEQFF.

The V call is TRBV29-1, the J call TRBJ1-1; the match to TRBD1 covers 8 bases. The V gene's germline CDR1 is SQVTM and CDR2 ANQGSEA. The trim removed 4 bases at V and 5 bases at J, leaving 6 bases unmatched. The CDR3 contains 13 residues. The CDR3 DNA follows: TGCAGCGTTGTCACAGGGGGTGTTACTGAAGCTTTCTTT. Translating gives CSVVTGGVTEAFF.

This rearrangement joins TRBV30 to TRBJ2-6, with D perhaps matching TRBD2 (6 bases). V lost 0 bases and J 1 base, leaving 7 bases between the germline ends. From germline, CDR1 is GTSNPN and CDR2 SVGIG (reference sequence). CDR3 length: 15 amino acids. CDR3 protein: CAWSVGGSGANVLTF. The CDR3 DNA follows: TGTGCCTGGAGTGTTGGGGGGTCTGGGGCCAACGTCCTGACTTTC.

This chain's CDR3 is CASSESGTGSGNTIYF. CDR3 nucleotides: TGTGCCAGCAGTGAATCCGGGACAGGGTCTGGAAACACCATATATTTT. V is TRBV6-1 and J is TRBJ1-3, with 9 bases lining up with TRBD1. After removal of 2 bases from V and 1 base from J, the junction contained 3 bases not matched to a gene. The CDR3 length is 16 residues. Germline V gene sequence: CDR1 MNHNS, CDR2 SASEGT.

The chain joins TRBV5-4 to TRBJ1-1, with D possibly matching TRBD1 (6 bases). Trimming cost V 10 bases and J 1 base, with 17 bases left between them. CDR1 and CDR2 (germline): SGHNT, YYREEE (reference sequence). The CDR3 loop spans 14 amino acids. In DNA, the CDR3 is TGTGCCTCGACCCAGGGGACGGGGAACACTGAAGCTTTCTTT. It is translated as CASTQGTGNTEAFF.

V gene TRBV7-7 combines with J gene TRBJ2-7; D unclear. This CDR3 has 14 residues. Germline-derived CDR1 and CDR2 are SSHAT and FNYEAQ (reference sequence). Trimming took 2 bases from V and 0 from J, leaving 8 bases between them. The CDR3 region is CASSLSQASYEQYF. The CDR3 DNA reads TGTGCCAGCAGCTTAAGTCAGGCCTCCTACGAGCAGTACTTC.

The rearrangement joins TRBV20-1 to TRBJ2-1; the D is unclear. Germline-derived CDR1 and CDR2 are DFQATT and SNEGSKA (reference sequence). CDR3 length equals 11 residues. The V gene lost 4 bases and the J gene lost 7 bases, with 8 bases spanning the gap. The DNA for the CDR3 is TGCAGTGCTATATACGGGAATGAGCAGTTCTTC. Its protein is CSAIYGNEQFF.